These 16 T cell receptor beta chains came from one sample sequenced in a study of cytomegalovirus exposure and HLA in healthy donors. The PCR had 60 Vbeta and 13 Jbeta primers. Produced via immunoSEQ multiplex PCR; TCRdb's table is partial and in-frame only. The sample has approximately 93,000 clones, 79% seen once; the top ten hold roughly 3.8%. Source material: PBMCs. These receptors all come from a middle-aged woman in good health and CMV-seronegative.

CDR3: CASSPETGVTGELFF. CDR3 coding DNA: TGTGCCAGCAGCCCGGAGACAGGAGTCACCGGGGAGCTGTTTTTT. The J gene is TRBJ2-2, the V gene TRBV5-4, with TRBD1 as a possible D gene (6 bases). The V and J ends lost 4 bases and 4 bases respectively, with 14 bases between them. There are 15 residues in the CDR3. Germline lookup yields CDR1 SGHNT and CDR2 YYREEE (reference sequence). Full variable domain (missing parts from reference TRBV5-4 and TRBJ2-2): ETGVTQSPTHLIKTRGQQVTLRCSSQSGHNTVSWYQQALGQGPQFIFQYYREEENGRGNFPPRFSGLQFPNYSSELNVNALELDDSALYLCASSPETGVTGELFFGEGSRLTVL.

The chain recombines TRBV5-1 with TRBJ2-5; maybe TRBD2 (5 bases). V was shortened by 0 bases and J by 4 bases, with 16 bases between the two germline ends. The CDR3 consists of 16 residues. Per germline, CDR1 SGHRS and CDR2 YFSETQ. CDR3 region: CASSLVPLRAGETQYF. CDR3 in DNA: TGCGCCAGCAGCTTGGTCCCCCTGAGGGCTGGAGAGACCCAGTACTTC. The complete variable domain, with remaining parts taken from reference TRBV5-1 and TRBJ2-5, reads KAGVTQTPRYLIKTRGQQVTLSCSPISGHRSVSWYQQTPGQGLQFLFEYFSETQRNKGNFPGRFSGRQFSNSRSEMNVSTLELGDSALYLCASSLVPLRAGETQYFGPGTRLLVL.

About this clone itself: One end of the junction does not line up with germline, which may come from a read error. The chain couples TRBV30 to TRBJ1-2; TRBD1 is a possible D gene (5 bases). There are 10 residues in the CDR3. The germline V gene has CDR1 GTSNPN and CDR2 SVGIG (reference sequence). Written as DNA, the CDR3 is TGTGCCTGGATGGCTTGGGGCTACCCCTTC. Amino acids: CAWMAWGYPF. Full variable domain (missing parts from reference TRBV30 and TRBJ1-2): SQTIHQWPATLVQPVGSPLSLECTVEGTSNPNLYWYRQAAGRGLQLLFYSVGIGQISSEVPQNLSASRPQDRQFILSSKKLLLSDSGFYLCAWMAWGYPFGSGTRLTVV.

This chain links TRBV7-2 with TRBJ1-5; 10 bases are shared with TRBD1. The junction had 4 bases not matched to a gene; V was cut back by 4 bases and J by 7 bases. The CDR3 sequence is 14 residues long. The V gene's germline CDR1 is SGHTA and CDR2 FQGNSA. In DNA, the CDR3 is TGTGCCAGCAGCTCCGGGACAGGGGTGCAGCCCCAGCATTTT. Amino acid sequence: CASSSGTGVQPQHF.

V usage is TRBV2 and J usage is TRBJ2-2, with a possible D match to TRBD2 (5 bases). The V end was cut by 8 bases, the J end by 0 bases, with 10 bases between. The CDR3 extends over 14 amino acids. CDR1 is SNHLY, CDR2 FYNNEI, per germline. CDR3 in amino acids: CASRDRTNTGELFF. DNA of the CDR3: TGTGCCAGCCGGGATCGGACGAACACCGGGGAGCTGTTTTTT.

The CDR3 DNA is TGTGCCAGCAGCCCACAGCTTCTGAACACTGAAGCTTTCTTT. This encodes CASSPQLLNTEAFF. The V gene is TRBV5-6, the J gene TRBJ1-1; D ambiguous. V shed 4 bases and J shed 0 bases, with 10 bases lying between them. Per the germline V gene, CDR1 is SGHDT and CDR2 is YYEEEE. This CDR3 has 14 residues.

The chain joins TRBV10-2 to TRBJ2-5, with 11 bases matching TRBD2. Germline values: CDR1 WSHSY, CDR2 SAAADI. V lost 6 bases to trimming and J lost 3 bases; unmatched junction nucleotides: 3. There are 14 residues in the CDR3. This CDR3 is CASRALAGEETQYF. The DNA of the CDR3 is TGCGCCAGCAGGGCACTAGCGGGGGAAGAGACCCAGTACTTC.

This sequence joins TRBV29-1 and TRBJ2-3, with TRBD1 identical over 7 bases. V was clipped by 1 base and J by 4 bases; unmatched bases: 5. From germline, CDR1 is SQVTM and CDR2 ANQGSEA. The CDR3 consists of 14 residues. In nucleotides, the CDR3 is TGCAGCGTTGAAGGACAGGGAGCCTCAGATACGCAGTATTTT. Amino acid sequence: CSVEGQGASDTQYF.

The chain links TRBV5-1 to TRBJ1-4, with unresolved D. Germline lookup yields CDR1 SGHRS and CDR2 YFSETQ. V dropped 0 bases and J dropped 7 bases, with 10 bases sitting between them. The CDR3 spans 14 residues. This CDR3 reads CASSLGVGSEKLFF. As DNA, the CDR3 is TGCGCCAGCAGCTTGGGCGTGGGGAGTGAAAAACTGTTTTTT.

The rearrangement joins TRBV27 to TRBJ2-7, with D tentatively TRBD1 (5 bases). Per germline, CDR1 MNHEY and CDR2 SMNVEV (reference sequence). The CDR3 runs 13 residues. Between the trimmed V and J ends, which lost 5 bases and 3 bases, there was a span of 11 bases. The CDR3: CASSHGQGYEQYF. The CDR3 DNA follows: TGTGCCAGCAGTCACGGACAAGGCTACGAGCAGTACTTC.

The rearrangement joins TRBV5-4 to TRBJ2-7; 9 bases match TRBD1. The germline V gene has CDR1 SGHNT and CDR2 YYREEE (reference sequence). The CDR3 extends over 15 amino acids. V lost 2 bases to trimming and J lost 5 bases; unmatched junction nucleotides: 8. The CDR3 DNA follows: TGTGCCAGCAGCTTAATAGGGGACAGGGAGAACGAGCAGTACTTC. It yields the protein CASSLIGDRENEQYF.

The chain uses TRBV4-1 and TRBJ2-7; D is perhaps TRBD2 (6 bases). Germline V gene lookup returns CDR1 MGHRA and CDR2 YSYEKL. The CDR3 loop spans 15 amino acids. Trimming stripped 0 bases from V and 0 bases from J, with 9 bases between. The CDR3 bases are TGCGCCAGCAGCCAAGAGGCCGGGGGCTCCTACGAGCAGTACTTC. It yields the protein CASSQEAGGSYEQYF.

V gene TRBV14 combines with J gene TRBJ1-2; D unresolved. Germline-derived CDR1 and CDR2 are SGHDN and FVKESK. Trimming took 2 bases from V and 2 from J, leaving 3 bases between them. The CDR3 runs 12 residues. CDR3 sequence (DNA): TGTGCCAGCAGCCAACAGAACTATGGCTACACCTTC. It codes for CASSQQNYGYTF.

A note on this clone: Its ends do not fully match the called genes, so a read error is possible. The genes are TRBV27 and TRBJ1-5, with D unclear. There are 15 residues in the CDR3. Germline V gene sequence: CDR1 MNHEY, CDR2 SMNVEV (reference sequence). For the CDR3, the DNA is TGTGCCAGCAGTCCCCAGGAGGTGGAGGGCCAGCCCCAGAATTTT. It is translated as CASSPQEVEGQPQNF.

This clone came up once. The chain joins TRBV18 to TRBJ2-3; D gene unclear. V was cut by 3 bases and J by 1 base, with 8 bases left in between. CDR3 length: 14 amino acids. From germline, CDR1 is KGHSH and CDR2 LQKENI. CDR3 sequence: CASSPPSGTDTQYF. The DNA for the CDR3 is TGTGCCAGCTCACCCCCGAGTGGCACAGATACGCAGTATTTT.

The chain employs TRBV6-6 and TRBJ1-4; 7 bases align to TRBD1. The CDR3 sequence is 15 residues long. Unmatched junction bases numbered 10, after V lost 5 bases and J lost 7 bases. Germline V lookup: CDR1 MNHNY, CDR2 SVGAGI (reference sequence). The CDR3 protein is CASSPGQLVSEKLFF. Written as DNA, the CDR3 is TGTGCCAGCAGTCCGGGACAGCTCGTAAGTGAAAAACTGTTTTTT.